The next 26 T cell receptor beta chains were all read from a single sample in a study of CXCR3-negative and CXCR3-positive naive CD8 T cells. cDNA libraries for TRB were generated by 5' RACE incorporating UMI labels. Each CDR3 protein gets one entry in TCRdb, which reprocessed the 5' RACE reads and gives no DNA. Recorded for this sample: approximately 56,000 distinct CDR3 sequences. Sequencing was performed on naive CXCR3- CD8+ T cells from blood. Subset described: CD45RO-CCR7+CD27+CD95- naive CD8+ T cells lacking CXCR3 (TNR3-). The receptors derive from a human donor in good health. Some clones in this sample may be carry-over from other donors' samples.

CDR3 residues: CASSLKGTTYEQYF. This chain uses TRBV12-3 or TRBV12-4 with TRBJ2-7. The CDR3 is made up of 14 amino acids.

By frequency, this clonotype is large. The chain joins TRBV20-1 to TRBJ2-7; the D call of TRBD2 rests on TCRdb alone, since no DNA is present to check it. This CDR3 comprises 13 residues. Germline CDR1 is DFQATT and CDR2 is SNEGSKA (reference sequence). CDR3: CSGTSGGGYEQYF.

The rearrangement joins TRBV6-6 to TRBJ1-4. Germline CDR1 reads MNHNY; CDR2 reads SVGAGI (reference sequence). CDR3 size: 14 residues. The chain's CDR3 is CASTTDGGYEKLFF.

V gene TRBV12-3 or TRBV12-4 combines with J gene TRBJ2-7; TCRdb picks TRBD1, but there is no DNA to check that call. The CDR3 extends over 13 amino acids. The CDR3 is CASSSSGPYEQYF.

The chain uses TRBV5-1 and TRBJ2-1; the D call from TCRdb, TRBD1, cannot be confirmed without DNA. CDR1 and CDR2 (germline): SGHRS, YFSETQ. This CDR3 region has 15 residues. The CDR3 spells CASTGGTGDVDEQFF.

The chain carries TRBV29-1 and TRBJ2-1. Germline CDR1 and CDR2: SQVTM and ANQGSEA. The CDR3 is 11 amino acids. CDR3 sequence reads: CSFMGNNEQFF.

The CDR3 loop reads CASSSSGSEAFF. This sequence joins TRBV12-3 or TRBV12-4 and TRBJ1-1; TCRdb's D gene call, TRBD1, goes unchecked for lack of DNA. This CDR3 region has 12 residues.

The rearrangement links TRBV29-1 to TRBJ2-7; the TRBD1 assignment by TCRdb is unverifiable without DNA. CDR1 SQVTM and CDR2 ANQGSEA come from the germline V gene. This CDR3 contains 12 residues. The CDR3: CSVAEQGYEQYF.

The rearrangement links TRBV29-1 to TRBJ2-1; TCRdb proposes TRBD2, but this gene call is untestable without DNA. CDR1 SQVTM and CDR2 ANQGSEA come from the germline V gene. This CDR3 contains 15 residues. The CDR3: CSVGGLTYKRNEQFF.

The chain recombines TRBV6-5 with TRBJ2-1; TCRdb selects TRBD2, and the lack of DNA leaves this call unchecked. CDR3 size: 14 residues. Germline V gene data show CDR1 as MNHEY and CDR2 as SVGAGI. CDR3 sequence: CASSYSLAGGPECF.

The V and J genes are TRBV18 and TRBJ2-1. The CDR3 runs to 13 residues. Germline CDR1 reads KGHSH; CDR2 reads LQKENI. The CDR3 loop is CASSPPSSNEQFF.

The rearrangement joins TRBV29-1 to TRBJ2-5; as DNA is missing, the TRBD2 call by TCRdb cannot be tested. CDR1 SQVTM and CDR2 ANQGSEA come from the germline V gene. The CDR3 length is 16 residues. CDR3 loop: CSVDGHQREGPETQYF.

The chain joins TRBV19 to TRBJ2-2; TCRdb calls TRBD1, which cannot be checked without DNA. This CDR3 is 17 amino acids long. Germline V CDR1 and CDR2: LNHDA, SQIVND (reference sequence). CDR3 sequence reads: CASSPLVGSSGTGELFF.

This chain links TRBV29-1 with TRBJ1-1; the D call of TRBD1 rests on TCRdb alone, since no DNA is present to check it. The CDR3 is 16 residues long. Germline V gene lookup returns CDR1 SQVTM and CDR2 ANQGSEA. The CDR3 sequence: CSVGPRDRGQDTEAFF.

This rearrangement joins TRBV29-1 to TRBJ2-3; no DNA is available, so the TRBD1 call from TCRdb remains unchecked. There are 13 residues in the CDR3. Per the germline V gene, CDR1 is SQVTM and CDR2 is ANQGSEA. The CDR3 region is CSVQQGSTDTQYF.

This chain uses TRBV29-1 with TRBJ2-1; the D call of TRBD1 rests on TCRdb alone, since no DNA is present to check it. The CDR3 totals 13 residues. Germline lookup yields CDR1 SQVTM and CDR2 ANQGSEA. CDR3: CSVGTGGYDEQFF.

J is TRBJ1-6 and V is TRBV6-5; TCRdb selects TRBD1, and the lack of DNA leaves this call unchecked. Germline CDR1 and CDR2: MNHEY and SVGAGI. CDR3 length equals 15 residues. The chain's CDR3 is CASSYDGTGQPPLHF.

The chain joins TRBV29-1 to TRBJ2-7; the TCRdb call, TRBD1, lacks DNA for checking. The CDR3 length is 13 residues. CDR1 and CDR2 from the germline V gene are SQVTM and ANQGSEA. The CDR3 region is CSVEEDRGYEQYF.

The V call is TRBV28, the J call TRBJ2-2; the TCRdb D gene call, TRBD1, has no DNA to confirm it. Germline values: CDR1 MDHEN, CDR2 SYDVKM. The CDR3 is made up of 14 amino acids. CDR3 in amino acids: CASRQDRGTGELFF.

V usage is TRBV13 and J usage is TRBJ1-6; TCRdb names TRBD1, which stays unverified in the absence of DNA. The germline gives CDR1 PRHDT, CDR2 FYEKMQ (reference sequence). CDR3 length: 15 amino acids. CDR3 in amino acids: CASSNSGHVNSPLHF.

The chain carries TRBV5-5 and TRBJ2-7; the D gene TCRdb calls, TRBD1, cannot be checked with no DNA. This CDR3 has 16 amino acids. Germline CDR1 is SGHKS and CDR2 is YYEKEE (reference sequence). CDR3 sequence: CASSFKPGQGPYEQYF.

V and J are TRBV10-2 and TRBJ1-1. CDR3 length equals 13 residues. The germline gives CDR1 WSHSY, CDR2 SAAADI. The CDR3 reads CASSESVGTEAFF.

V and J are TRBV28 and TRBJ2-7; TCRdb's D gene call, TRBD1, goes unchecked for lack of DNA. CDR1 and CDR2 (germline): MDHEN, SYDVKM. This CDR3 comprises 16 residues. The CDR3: CASRGEQGVPWDEQYF.

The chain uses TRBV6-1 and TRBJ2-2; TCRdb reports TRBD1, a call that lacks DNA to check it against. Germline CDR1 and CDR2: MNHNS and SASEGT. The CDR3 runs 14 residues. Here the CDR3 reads CASKSGSNTGELFF.

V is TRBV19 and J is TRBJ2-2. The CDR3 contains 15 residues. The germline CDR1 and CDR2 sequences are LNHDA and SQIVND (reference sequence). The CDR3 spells CASSIALTNTGELFF.

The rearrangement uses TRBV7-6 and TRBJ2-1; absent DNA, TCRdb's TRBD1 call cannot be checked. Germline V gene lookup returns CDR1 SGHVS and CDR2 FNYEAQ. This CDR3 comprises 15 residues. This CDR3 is CASSLYGQGVSEQFF. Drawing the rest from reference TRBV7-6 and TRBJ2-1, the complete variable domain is GAGVSQSPRYKVTKRGQDVALRCDPISGHVSLYWYRQALGQGPEFLTYFNYEAQQDKSGLPNDRFSAERPEGSISTLTIQRTEQRDSAMYRCASSLYGQGVSEQFFGPGTRLTVL.